Below are 6 T cell receptor beta chains sequenced from a single sample in a study of shared clonotypes between healthy human individuals. The naive CD8 subset, CD45RO-negative cells positively selected for CCR7, excluded terminally differentiated effector memory CD45RA+ cells. The protocol was immunoSEQ multiplex PCR, while the TCRdb copy is restricted to in-frame clones and leaves out a portion. The data hold millions of clones, with approximately 94% observed a single time. Sequencing was done on a sample of naive CD8+ T cells from PBMCs. These receptors originate from a young man in good health. Some clones in this sample may be carry-over from other donors' samples.

V usage is TRBV9 and J usage is TRBJ1-3; 11 bases map to TRBD1. The V segment lost 5 bases and the J segment 2 bases; nucleotides outside the gene matches: 9. From germline, CDR1 is SGDLS and CDR2 YYNGEE. The CDR3 length is 17 residues. The CDR3 sequence is CASSQISGQGAGNTIYF. The CDR3 nucleotides read TGTGCCAGCAGTCAAATCTCGGGACAGGGGGCTGGAAACACCATATATTTT.

This chain joins TRBV28 and TRBJ1-1; D is undetermined. The CDR3 is 13 amino acids. V lost 4 bases, J lost 2 bases, and 8 bases lay in between. CDR1 MDHEN and CDR2 SYDVKM come from the germline V gene. CDR3 in amino acids: CASSSDGNTEAFF. In DNA, the CDR3 is TGTGCCAGCAGTTCCGACGGAAACACTGAAGCTTTCTTT.

In its sample, this clone was seen once. The junction departs from germline at one end; a sequencing error may be responsible. For the CDR3, the DNA is TGCGCCAGCAGCCAAGACTTGGAGGGGGGCAGCTCCTACGAGCAGTACTTC. Protein product: CASSQDLEGGSSYEQYF. The gene calls are TRBV5-8 and TRBJ2-7; D is possibly TRBD1 or TRBD2 (6 bases each). The CDR3 covers 17 residues. From germline, CDR1 is SGHTS and CDR2 YDEGEE.

The chain is built from TRBV29-1 and TRBJ1-1; 10 bases line up with TRBD1. Germline values: CDR1 SQVTM, CDR2 ANQGSEA. V gave up 8 bases and J gave up 1 base; unmatched junction bases: 4. The CDR3 contains 13 residues. CDR3 sequence (DNA): TGCAGCACGCGGACAGGGGGGAACACTGAAGCTTTCTTT. This translates into CSTRTGGNTEAFF.

The genes are TRBV9 and TRBJ2-1, with TRBD1 identical over 7 bases. The CDR3 has 14 residues. Trimming removed 2 bases from V and 2 bases from J; junction bases left unmatched: 1. Per the germline V gene, CDR1 is SGDLS and CDR2 is YYNGEE. The CDR3 loop is CASSVGTAYNEQFF. CDR3 sequence (DNA): TGTGCCAGCAGCGTCGGGACAGCCTACAATGAGCAGTTCTTC.

In its sample, this clone was seen once. This chain links TRBV11-2 with TRBJ2-3; 8 nucleotides match TRBD2. Germline lookup yields CDR1 SGHAT and CDR2 FQNNGV. The CDR3 has 15 residues. V shed 3 bases, J shed 6 bases, and the junction held 8 bases outside the gene matches. CDR3 nucleotides: TGTGCCAGCAGCTTGGGAGCGGGAGTATCGGATACGCAGTATTTT. Its translation: CASSLGAGVSDTQYF.